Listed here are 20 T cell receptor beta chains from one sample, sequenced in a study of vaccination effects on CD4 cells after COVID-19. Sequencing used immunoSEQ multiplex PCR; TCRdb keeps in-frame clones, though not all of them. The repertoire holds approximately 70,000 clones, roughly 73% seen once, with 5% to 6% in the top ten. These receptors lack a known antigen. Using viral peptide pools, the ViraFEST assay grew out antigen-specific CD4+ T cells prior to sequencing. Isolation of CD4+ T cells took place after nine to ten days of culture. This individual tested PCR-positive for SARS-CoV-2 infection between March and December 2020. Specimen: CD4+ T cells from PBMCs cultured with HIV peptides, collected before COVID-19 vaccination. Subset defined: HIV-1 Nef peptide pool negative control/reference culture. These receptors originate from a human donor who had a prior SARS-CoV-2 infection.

CDR3 in DNA: TGTGCCAGCAGCGTAGAAGGGCTGCAAGAGACCCAGTACTTC. This encodes CASSVEGLQETQYF. The chain is built from TRBV9 and TRBJ2-5, with unresolved D. V was shortened by 0 bases and J by 2 bases, with 8 bases between the two germline ends. The CDR3 has 14 amino acids. The germline gives CDR1 SGDLS, CDR2 YYNGEE.

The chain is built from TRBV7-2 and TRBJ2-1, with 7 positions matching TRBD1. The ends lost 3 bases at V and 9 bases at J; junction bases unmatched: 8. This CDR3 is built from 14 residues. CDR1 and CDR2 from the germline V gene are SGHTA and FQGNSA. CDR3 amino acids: CASSFTTGNGEQFF. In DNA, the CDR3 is TGTGCCAGCAGCTTTACGACAGGGAATGGTGAGCAGTTCTTC.

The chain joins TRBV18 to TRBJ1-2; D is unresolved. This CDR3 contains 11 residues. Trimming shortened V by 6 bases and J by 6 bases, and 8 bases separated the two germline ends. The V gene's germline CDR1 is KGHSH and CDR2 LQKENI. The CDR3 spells CASSVKDGYTF. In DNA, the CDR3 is TGTGCCAGCTCGGTAAAAGATGGCTACACCTTC. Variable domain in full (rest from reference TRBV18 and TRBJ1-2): NAGVMQNPRHLVRRRGQEARLRCSPMKGHSHVYWYRQLPEEGLKFMVYLQKENIIDESGMPKERFSAEFPKEGPSILRIQQVVRGDSAAYFCASSVKDGYTFGSGTRLTVV.

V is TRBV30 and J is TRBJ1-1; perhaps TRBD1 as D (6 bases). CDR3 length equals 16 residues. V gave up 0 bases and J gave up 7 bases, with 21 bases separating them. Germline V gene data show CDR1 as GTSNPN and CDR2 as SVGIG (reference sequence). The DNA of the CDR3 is TGTGCCTGGAGTGTAGAATGGCAGGGGAATCAAGTTGAAGCTTTCTTT. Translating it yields CAWSVEWQGNQVEAFF. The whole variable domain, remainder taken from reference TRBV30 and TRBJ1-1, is SQTIHQWPATLVQPVGSPLSLECTVEGTSNPNLYWYRQAAGRGLQLLFYSVGIGQISSEVPQNLSASRPQDRQFILSSKKLLLSDSGFYLCAWSVEWQGNQVEAFFGQGTRLTVV.

Here the CDR3 reads CASSLGGADTQYF. Here the CDR3 DNA reads TGTGCCAGCAGCCTGGGGGGAGCAGATACGCAGTATTTT. The chain employs TRBV7-3 and TRBJ2-3, with a possible D match to TRBD2 (6 bases). This CDR3 region has 13 residues. The germline V gene encodes CDR1 SGHTA and CDR2 FQGTGA. Trimming removed 5 bases from V and 4 bases from J, with 10 bases in between.

Written as DNA, the CDR3 is TGTGCCAGCAGCGTAGGATGGGGGGCCGACAGGGAGAACGGCTACACCTTC. The encoded protein is CASSVGWGADRENGYTF. The chain has TRBV9 and TRBJ1-2, with TRBD1 identical over 7 bases. CDR1 and CDR2 from the germline V gene are SGDLS and YYNGEE. V dropped 0 bases and J dropped 8; count of bases not matched to a gene: 16. The CDR3 spans 17 residues.

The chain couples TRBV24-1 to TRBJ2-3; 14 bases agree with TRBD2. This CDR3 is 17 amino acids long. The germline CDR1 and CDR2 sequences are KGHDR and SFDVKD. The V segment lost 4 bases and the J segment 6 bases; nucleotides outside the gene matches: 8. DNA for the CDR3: TGTGCCACCAGTGACCGTGGACTAGCGGGAGGCTGGGATACGCAGTATTTT. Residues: CATSDRGLAGGWDTQYF.

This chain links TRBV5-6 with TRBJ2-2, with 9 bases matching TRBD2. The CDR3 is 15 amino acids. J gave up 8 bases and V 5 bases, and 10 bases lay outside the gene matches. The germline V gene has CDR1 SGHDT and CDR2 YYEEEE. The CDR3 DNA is TGTGCCAGCAGAAGGGCTAGCGGGGCTGTTGGGGAGCTGTTTTTT. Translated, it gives CASRRASGAVGELFF.

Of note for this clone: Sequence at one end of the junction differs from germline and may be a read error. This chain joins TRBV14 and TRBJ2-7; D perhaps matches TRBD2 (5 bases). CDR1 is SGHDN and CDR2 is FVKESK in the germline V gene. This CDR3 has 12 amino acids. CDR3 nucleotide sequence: TGTGCCAGCAGCCAAGTCGGAGGAAGCCTAGCCTTC. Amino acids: CASSQVGGSLAF.

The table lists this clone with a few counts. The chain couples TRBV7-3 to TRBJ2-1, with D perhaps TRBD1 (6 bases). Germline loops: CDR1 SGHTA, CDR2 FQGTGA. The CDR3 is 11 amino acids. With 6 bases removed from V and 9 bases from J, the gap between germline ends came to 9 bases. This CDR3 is CASSTGSEQFF. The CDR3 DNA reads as TGTGCCAGCAGTACAGGGAGTGAGCAGTTCTTC.

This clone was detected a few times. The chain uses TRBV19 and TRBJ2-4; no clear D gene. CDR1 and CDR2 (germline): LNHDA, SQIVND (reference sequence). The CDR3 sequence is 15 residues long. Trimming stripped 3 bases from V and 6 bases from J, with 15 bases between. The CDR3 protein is CASSISSGRGNIQYF. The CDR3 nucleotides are TGTGCCAGTAGTATCTCGAGTGGCCGCGGAAACATTCAGTACTTC.

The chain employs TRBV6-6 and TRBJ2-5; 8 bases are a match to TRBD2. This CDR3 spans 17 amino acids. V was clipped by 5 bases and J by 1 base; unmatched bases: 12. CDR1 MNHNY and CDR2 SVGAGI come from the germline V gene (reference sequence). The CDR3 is CASSLLGSGLVQETQYF. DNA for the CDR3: TGTGCCAGCAGTCTACTTGGATCGGGACTAGTCCAAGAGACCCAGTACTTC.

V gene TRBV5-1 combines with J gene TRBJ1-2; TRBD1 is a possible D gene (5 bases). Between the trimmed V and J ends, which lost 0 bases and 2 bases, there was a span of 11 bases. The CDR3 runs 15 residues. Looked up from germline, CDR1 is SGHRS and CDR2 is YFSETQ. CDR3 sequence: CASSLAPQGNYGYTF. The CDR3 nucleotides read TGCGCCAGCAGCTTGGCCCCCCAGGGAAACTATGGCTACACCTTC.

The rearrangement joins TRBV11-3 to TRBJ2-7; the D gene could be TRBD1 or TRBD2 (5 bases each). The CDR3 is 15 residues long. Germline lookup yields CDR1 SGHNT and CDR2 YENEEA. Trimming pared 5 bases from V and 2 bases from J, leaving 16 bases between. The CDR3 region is CASSTPLGVTYEQYF. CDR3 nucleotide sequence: TGTGCCAGCAGCACCCCTTTGGGGGTCACCTACGAGCAGTACTTC.

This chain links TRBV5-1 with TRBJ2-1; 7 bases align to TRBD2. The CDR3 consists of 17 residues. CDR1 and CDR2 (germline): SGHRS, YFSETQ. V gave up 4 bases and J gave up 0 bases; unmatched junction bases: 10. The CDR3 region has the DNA TGCGCCAGCAGCCCAGTACCGGGACTAAGCTCCTACAATGAGCAGTTCTTC. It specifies CASSPVPGLSSYNEQFF.

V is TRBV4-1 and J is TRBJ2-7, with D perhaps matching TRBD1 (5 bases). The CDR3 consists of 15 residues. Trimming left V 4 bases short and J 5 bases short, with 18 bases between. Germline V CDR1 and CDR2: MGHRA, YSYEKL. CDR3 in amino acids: CASSPLIGVMDEQYF. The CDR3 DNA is TGCGCCAGCAGCCCACTTATAGGGGTCATGGACGAGCAGTACTTC.

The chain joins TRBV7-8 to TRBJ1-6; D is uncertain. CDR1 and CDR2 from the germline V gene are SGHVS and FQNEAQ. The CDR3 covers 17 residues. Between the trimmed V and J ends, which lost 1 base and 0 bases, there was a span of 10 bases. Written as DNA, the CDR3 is TGTGCCAGCAGCTTAGTGACCGCTAACTCCTATAATTCACCCCTCCACTTT. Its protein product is CASSLVTANSYNSPLHF.

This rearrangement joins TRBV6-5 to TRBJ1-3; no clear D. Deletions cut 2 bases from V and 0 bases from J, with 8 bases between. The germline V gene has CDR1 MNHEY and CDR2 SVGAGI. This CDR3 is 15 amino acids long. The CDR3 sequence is CASSYDRASGNTIYF. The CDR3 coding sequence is TGTGCCAGCAGTTACGATAGGGCCTCTGGAAACACCATATATTTT.

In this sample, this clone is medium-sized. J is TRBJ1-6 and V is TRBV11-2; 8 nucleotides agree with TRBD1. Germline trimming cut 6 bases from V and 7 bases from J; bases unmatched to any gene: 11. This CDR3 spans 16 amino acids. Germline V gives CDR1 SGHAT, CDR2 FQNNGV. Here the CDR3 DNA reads TGTGCCAGCAGACCTCAGGGGGCAGGGGGCAATTCACCCCTCCACTTT. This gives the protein CASRPQGAGGNSPLHF.

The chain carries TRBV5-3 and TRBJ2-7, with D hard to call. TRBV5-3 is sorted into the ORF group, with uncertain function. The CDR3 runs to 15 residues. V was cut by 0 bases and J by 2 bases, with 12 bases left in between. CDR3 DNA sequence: TGTGCCAGAAGCTTGGCGTTCGGTCAGGCCTACGAGCAGTACTTC. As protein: CARSLAFGQAYEQYF.